This T cell receptor (beta chain) originates from a study of T cell clonotyping in hematopoietic cell transplantation. Looked up from germline, CDR1 is MNHEY and CDR2 is SMNVEV (reference sequence). This CDR3 spans 13 amino acids. The germline V and J ends were trimmed by 2 bases and 1 base, with 5 bases remaining between them. The time point denotes: recipient sample about 28 days before transplant, after cytoreduction. Recipients were bled about 28 days pretransplant and at posttransplant days 30, 100, 180. Sequenced by immunoSEQ multiplex PCR; TCRdb stores in-frame clones only, minus some. The sample has around 19,000 clones; 86% are singletons.

The sequence was obtained from a man over 45 with acute myeloid leukemia. Some clones in this sample may be carry-over from other donors' samples. The sequenced sample was peripheral blood mononuclear cells, obtained before stem cell transplant. The chain is built from TRBV27 and TRBJ1-1; D remains ambiguous. The CDR3 coding sequence is TGTGCCAGCAGTTTAAACCAGAACACTGAAGCTTTCTTT. Translating gives CASSLNQNTEAFF.